The 27 T cell receptor beta chains below were found in one sample sequenced in a study of control samples from healthy donors and cancer patients. Profiled with immunoSEQ multiplex PCR; TCRdb holds only in-frame clones, not every one. The sample shows about 60,000 clones, 70% to 90% of them seen only once. The sequencing sample was made of blood. The receptors here all came from a man aged 45-65 years in good health.

The chain couples TRBV14 to TRBJ2-7; TRBD1 aligns across 7 bases. After removal of 4 bases from V and 5 bases from J, the junction contained 5 bases not matched to a gene. The CDR3 spans 13 residues. Germline assignment: CDR1 SGHDN and CDR2 FVKESK. CDR3 residues: CASSPTGDDEQYF. In nucleotides, the CDR3 is TGTGCCAGCAGCCCAACAGGGGACGACGAGCAGTACTTC.

The chain joins TRBV9 to TRBJ2-3, with D possibly being TRBD2 (6 bases). Germline assignment: CDR1 SGDLS and CDR2 YYNGEE. CDR3 length: 15 amino acids. Trimming cost V 4 bases and J 1 base, with 13 bases left between them. The CDR3 DNA follows: TGTGCCAGCAGCATAGGGTGGGAGGGCACAGATACGCAGTATTTT. Amino acids: CASSIGWEGTDTQYF.

The chain carries TRBV5-1 and TRBJ2-7; a possible D gene is TRBD2 (6 bases). Germline lookup yields CDR1 SGHRS and CDR2 YFSETQ. This CDR3 region has 15 residues. V lost 5 bases and J lost 8, with 23 bases in between. CDR3 region: CASSLARGDAGKQYF. The DNA of the CDR3 is TGCGCCAGCAGTCTAGCGCGGGGTGATGCAGGGAAGCAGTACTTC.

This chain uses TRBV19 with TRBJ2-5; 12 bases agree with TRBD2. Germline values: CDR1 LNHDA, CDR2 SQIVND (reference sequence). CDR3 length: 18 amino acids. V lost 3 bases, J lost 0 bases, and 8 bases stayed unmatched. CDR3 DNA: TGTGCCAGTAGTATCTCACTAGCGGGAGGACATTACCAAGAGACCCAGTACTTC. It codes for CASSISLAGGHYQETQYF.

This clone was seen a handful of times. The J gene is TRBJ2-7, the V gene TRBV27; possible D gene TRBD1, 6 bases. The CDR3 contains 16 residues. The V gene's germline CDR1 is MNHEY and CDR2 SMNVEV (reference sequence). V lost 5 bases and J 1 base, leaving 18 bases between the germline ends. CDR3 in DNA: TGTGCCAGCAGTACCAGATGGACAGCCCTATCCTACGAGCAGTACTTC. This encodes CASSTRWTALSYEQYF.

This clone was observed a few times. The V and J genes are TRBV24-1 and TRBJ1-1; 9 bases match TRBD1. Germline trimming cut 2 bases from V and 5 bases from J; bases unmatched to any gene: 2. Per germline, CDR1 KGHDR and CDR2 SFDVKD. The CDR3 sequence is 14 residues long. CDR3 nucleotide sequence: TGTGCCACCAGTGATTACAGGGGGCTTACTGAAGCTTTCTTT. Translating it yields CATSDYRGLTEAFF.

The gene calls are TRBV6-2 or TRBV6-3 and TRBJ2-7; D remains unclear. V lost 2 bases to trimming and J lost 4 bases, with 9 bases between them. The CDR3 runs to 13 residues. CDR1 MNHEY and CDR2 SVGEGT come from the germline V gene. CDR3 region: CASSYRQNYEQYF. The CDR3, as DNA: TGTGCCAGCAGTTACCGTCAAAATTACGAGCAGTACTTC.

The chain employs TRBV5-1 and TRBJ2-2; 14 bases are a match to TRBD2. The CDR3 is 16 amino acids. After removal of 3 bases from V and 7 bases from J, the junction contained 5 bases not matched to a gene. Germline V lookup: CDR1 SGHRS, CDR2 YFSETQ. The CDR3: CASSWTGTSGGGELFF. The CDR3 coding sequence is TGCGCCAGCAGCTGGACCGGGACTAGCGGGGGCGGGGAGCTGTTTTTT.

The chain is built from TRBV6-6 and TRBJ2-2; 10 bases line up with TRBD2. The CDR3 is 15 residues long. With V trimmed by 5 bases and J by 4 bases, 4 bases remained unmatched. Germline assignment: CDR1 MNHNY and CDR2 SVGAGI (reference sequence). The CDR3 loop reads CASSGTSVVTGELFF. The CDR3 region has the DNA TGTGCCAGCAGTGGGACTAGCGTTGTCACCGGGGAGCTGTTTTTT.

The chain links TRBV15 to TRBJ2-3; 10 bases match TRBD1. The CDR3 is 16 amino acids. V was pared by 5 bases and J by 2 bases, with 7 bases of the junction left unmatched. Germline CDR1 and CDR2: LNHNV and YYDKDF (reference sequence). CDR3 residues: CATSLSGQGNTDTQYF. The CDR3 bases are TGTGCCACCAGCCTCTCGGGACAGGGGAACACAGATACGCAGTATTTT.

This chain links TRBV12-3 or TRBV12-4 with TRBJ1-5, with no clear D. Trimming took off 5 bases at V and 7 bases at J, with 12 bases between the two ends. This CDR3 has 13 residues. DNA of the CDR3: TGTGCCAGCAGTCAGGAGGGAGGCCAGCCCCAGCATTTT. It is translated as CASSQEGGQPQHF.

The rearrangement joins TRBV21-1 to TRBJ1-3; TRBD1 was called by the table and not checked on the DNA. TRBV21-1 is assigned pseudogene status. The CDR3 length is 17 residues. The CDR3 loop is CASSIGQGNLSGNTIYF. For the CDR3, the DNA is TGTGCCAGCAGCATTGGACAGGGGAACCTCTCTGGAAACACCATATATTTT.

As to this clone: The identical CDR3 is also encoded by other nucleotide sequences in the sample. This sequence joins TRBV6-5 and TRBJ1-1, with 7 bases identical to TRBD1. V shed 3 bases and J 4 bases; nucleotides not matched to a gene: 5. The CDR3 loop spans 14 amino acids. CDR1 MNHEY and CDR2 SVGAGI come from the germline V gene. CDR3 loop: CASSYRTGITEAFF. The CDR3 bases are TGTGCCAGCAGTTATAGGACAGGAATCACTGAAGCTTTCTTT.

As to this clone: Germline and junction disagree at one end, which may indicate a read error. This sequence joins TRBV27 and TRBJ2-3, with TRBD2 matching 14 bases. CDR1 MNHEY and CDR2 SMNVEV come from the germline V gene (reference sequence). This CDR3 has 16 amino acids. CDR3 sequence reads: CASSLSGTSGRFDSNF. Written as DNA, the CDR3 is TGTGCCAGCAGTTTATCGGGGACTAGCGGGAGATTCGACTCCAATTTT.

The chain employs TRBV5-1 and TRBJ2-7, with 16 bases fitting TRBD2. Germline-derived CDR1 and CDR2 are SGHRS and YFSETQ. V was clipped by 4 bases and J by 4 bases; unmatched bases: 2. The CDR3 extends over 15 amino acids. CDR3 region: CASSPGLAGGYEQYF. The CDR3 nucleotides are TGCGCCAGCAGCCCGGGACTAGCGGGAGGGTACGAGCAGTACTTC.

The table lists this clone with a count of one. The CDR3 DNA sequence: TGCGCCAGCAGCTTGCAGCGGAGCACAGATACGCAGTATTTT. Its protein product is CASSLQRSTDTQYF. This rearrangement joins TRBV5-1 to TRBJ2-3, with D perhaps matching TRBD2 (5 bases). In germline, CDR1 is SGHRS, CDR2 YFSETQ. This CDR3 is built from 14 residues. V lost 1 base to trimming and J lost 0 bases, with 6 bases between them.

The V and J genes are TRBV5-6 and TRBJ2-7; 8 bases align to TRBD2. This CDR3 spans 14 amino acids. Germline loops: CDR1 SGHDT, CDR2 YYEEEE. V was clipped by 5 bases and J by 0 bases; unmatched bases: 4. CDR3 coding DNA: TGTGCCAGCAGTGAGACTAGCGACTCCTACGAGCAGTACTTC. Encoded protein: CASSETSDSYEQYF.

The rearrangement links TRBV5-4 to TRBJ2-3; TRBD1 agrees at 8 bases. The CDR3 sequence is 15 residues long. V was clipped by 2 bases and J by 6 bases; unmatched bases: 8. The germline CDR1 and CDR2 sequences are SGHNT and YYREEE (reference sequence). The CDR3 spells CASSFWPGGRDTQYF. The CDR3 nucleotides read TGTGCCAGCAGCTTTTGGCCAGGGGGCCGGGATACGCAGTATTTT. The entire variable domain, with the rest obtained from reference TRBV5-4 and TRBJ2-3, is as follows: ETGVTQSPTHLIKTRGQQVTLRCSSQSGHNTVSWYQQALGQGPQFIFQYYREEENGRGNFPPRFSGLQFPNYSSELNVNALELDDSALYLCASSFWPGGRDTQYFGPGTRLTVL.

The V call is TRBV13, the J call TRBJ2-2; D gene unclear. The CDR3 runs 15 residues. Germline assignment: CDR1 PRHDT and CDR2 FYEKMQ (reference sequence). The V gene lost 5 bases and the J gene lost 3 bases, with 13 bases spanning the gap. The DNA for the CDR3 is TGTGCCAGCAGCAAAGACTTATGGGACACCGGGGAGCTGTTTTTT. Protein: CASSKDLWDTGELFF.

This clone was seen a single time. V is TRBV6-2 or TRBV6-3 and J is TRBJ2-5, with D possibly being TRBD2 (6 bases). CDR3 length equals 19 residues. The germline gives CDR1 MNHEY, CDR2 SVGEGT. V was pared by 2 bases and J by 5 bases, with 27 bases between. The CDR3 DNA sequence: TGTGCCAGCAGTTACATCTTAGCGGACTACGGACTAAACCTGGAGACCCAGTACTTC. Amino acid sequence: CASSYILADYGLNLETQYF.

A few counts support this clone. The rearrangement joins TRBV19 to TRBJ1-1, with unresolved D. Germline CDR1 and CDR2: LNHDA and SQIVND (reference sequence). The CDR3 runs 16 residues. With 5 bases removed from V and 0 bases from J, the gap between germline ends came to 16 bases. The CDR3 sequence: CASSARAGSMNTEAFF. In DNA form, the CDR3 reads TGTGCCAGTAGTGCGAGGGCAGGCAGCATGAACACTGAAGCTTTCTTT.

The chain employs TRBV7-8 and TRBJ1-6, with 8 positions matching TRBD1. The germline V gene has CDR1 SGHVS and CDR2 FQNEAQ. The V gene end was trimmed by 1 base and the J gene end by 10 bases; junction bases not matched to a gene: 6. CDR3 length: 15 amino acids. CDR3 in amino acids: CASSLVETGVSPLHF. CDR3 sequence (DNA): TGTGCCAGCAGCTTAGTGGAGACAGGGGTATCACCCCTCCACTTT.

V and J are TRBV24-1 and TRBJ2-7; D possibly corresponds to TRBD1 (6 bases). Germline loops: CDR1 KGHDR, CDR2 SFDVKD. The CDR3 is made up of 14 amino acids. V gave up 2 bases and J gave up 1 base, with 8 bases separating them. The CDR3 protein is CATSDSQGSYEQYF. CDR3 coding DNA: TGTGCCACCAGTGATTCCCAGGGGTCCTACGAGCAGTACTTC.

The chain has TRBV7-9 and TRBJ2-7; 8 nucleotides agree with TRBD2. The trim removed 1 base at V and 5 bases at J, leaving 7 bases unmatched. This CDR3 region has 15 residues. CDR1 and CDR2 (germline): SEHNR, FQNEAQ (reference sequence). The CDR3 sequence is CASSLERGRGDEQYF. DNA of the CDR3: TGTGCCAGCAGCTTAGAGCGGGGGCGCGGGGACGAGCAGTACTTC.

There are a few counts of this clone. The chain couples TRBV4-1 to TRBJ2-5, with 8 nucleotides matching TRBD2. V shed 4 bases and J 1 base; nucleotides not matched to a gene: 11. Germline CDR1 is MGHRA and CDR2 is YSYEKL. The CDR3 spans 17 residues. The CDR3 sequence: CASSPLHKREPQETQYF. The CDR3 region has the DNA TGCGCCAGCAGCCCTTTGCATAAGCGGGAGCCCCAAGAGACCCAGTACTTC.

This clone has just one count. The rearrangement links TRBV19 to TRBJ1-5; 7 bases agree with TRBD1. Germline-derived CDR1 and CDR2 are LNHDA and SQIVND (reference sequence). Trimming cost V 5 bases and J 0 bases; bases outside gene matches: 13. The CDR3 extends over 18 amino acids. This chain's CDR3 is CASSASGQPLYSNQPQHF. The CDR3 DNA sequence: TGTGCCAGTAGTGCCTCGGGACAGCCGCTTTATAGCAATCAGCCCCAGCATTTT.

The chain is built from TRBV5-1 and TRBJ2-1, with unresolved D. The CDR3 contains 14 residues. Germline CDR1 SGHRS, CDR2 YFSETQ. V lost 0 bases, J lost 0 bases, and 4 bases lay in between. The CDR3: CASSLGSSYNEQFF. The CDR3 DNA reads TGCGCCAGCAGCTTGGGATCCTCCTACAATGAGCAGTTCTTC. The full variable domain, in which reference TRBV5-1 and TRBJ2-1 provide the parts outside the CDR3, is KAGVTQTPRYLIKTRGQQVTLSCSPISGHRSVSWYQQTPGQGLQFLFEYFSETQRNKGNFPGRFSGRQFSNSRSEMNVSTLELGDSALYLCASSLGSSYNEQFFGPGTRLTVL.